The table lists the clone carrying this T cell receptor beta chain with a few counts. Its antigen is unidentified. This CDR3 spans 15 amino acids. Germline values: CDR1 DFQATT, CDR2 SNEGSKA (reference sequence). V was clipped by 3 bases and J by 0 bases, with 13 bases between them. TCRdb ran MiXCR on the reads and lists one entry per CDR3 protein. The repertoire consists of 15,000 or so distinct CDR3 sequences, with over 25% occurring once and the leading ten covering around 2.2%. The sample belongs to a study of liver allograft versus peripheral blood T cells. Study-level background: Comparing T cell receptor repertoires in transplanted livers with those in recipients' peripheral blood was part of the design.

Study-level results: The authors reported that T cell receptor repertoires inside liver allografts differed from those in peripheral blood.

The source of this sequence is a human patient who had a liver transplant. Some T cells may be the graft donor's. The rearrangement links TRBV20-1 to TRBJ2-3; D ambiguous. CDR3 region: CSARALIASTDTQYF. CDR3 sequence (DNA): TGCAGTGCTAGGGCGCTTATCGCTAGCACAGATACGCAGTATTTT.